This T cell receptor beta chain was sequenced during a study of human T cells and chemical hapten exposure. The CDR3 is 15 amino acids. CDR1 SGHVS and CDR2 FNYEAQ come from the germline V gene. The V gene lost 4 bases and the J gene lost 10 bases, with 20 bases spanning the gap. A single record per CDR3 protein comes from TCRdb applying MiXCR to the RACE reads. The sample gives 95,000 to 150,000 distinct CDR3 sequences, roughly 13% of which show up once; about 3% is in the top ten. Sample time point: pre-sensitization, week 0. Specified treatment: therapeutic diphenylcyclopropenone sensitization with weekly scalp DPC.

This chain links TRBV7-6 with TRBJ2-1, with D perhaps matching TRBD1 (5 bases). Source: whole blood, taken in connection with sensitization to the hapten diphenylcyclopropenone (DPC). The TCR was taken from a young woman with alopecia areata. Some clones in this sample may be carry-over from other donors' samples. For the CDR3, the DNA is TGTGCCAGCAGCTCCCCCTGGGGTAGGGGTACAGAGCAGTTCTTC. The encoded protein is CASSSPWGRGTEQFF.